This passage covers 8 T cell receptor beta chains from one sample sequenced in a study of CD8 T cells in Susac syndrome. cDNA came from approximately 0.5 to 1 ug RNA primed by random hexamers. One entry per CDR3 protein, called by TCRdb with MiXCR from the immunoSEQ multiplex PCR reads. The sample holds 200,000 to 300,000 distinct CDR3 sequences, 96% seen once. Input material: CD4+ T cells from PBMCs. The receptors were sampled from a human donor with Susac syndrome.

The genes are TRBV29-1 and TRBJ1-1; a possible D gene is TRBD1 (6 bases). Germline lookup yields CDR1 SQVTM and CDR2 ANQGSEA. The CDR3 loop spans 12 amino acids. Trimming left V 7 bases short and J 5 bases short, with 14 bases between. CDR3 residues: CSAHIRGTEAFF. The CDR3 DNA reads TGCAGCGCCCATATTAGGGGGACTGAAGCTTTCTTT.

CDR3 residues: CASSQSLPVGEGWNNEQFF. CDR3 nucleotide sequence: TGCGCCAGCAGTCAATCCCTCCCAGTGGGCGAGGGGTGGAACAATGAGCAGTTCTTC. The chain links TRBV23-1 to TRBJ2-1; D may match TRBD1 or TRBD2 (5 bases each). TRBV23-1 is flagged as an ORF with uncertain function. Deletions cut 0 bases from V and 5 bases from J, with 23 bases between. The length of the CDR3 is 19 residues.

The J gene is TRBJ2-2, the V gene TRBV30; perhaps TRBD1 as D (6 bases). Germline V CDR1 and CDR2: GTSNPN, SVGIG (reference sequence). Trimming stripped 2 bases from V and 1 base from J, with 11 bases between. The CDR3 consists of 15 residues. Here the CDR3 reads CAWSSLTGNTGELFF. In DNA form, the CDR3 reads TGTGCCTGGAGTTCCCTGACAGGGAACACCGGGGAGCTGTTTTTT.

V usage is TRBV29-1 and J usage is TRBJ1-5, with D unresolved. The V gene's germline CDR1 is SQVTM and CDR2 ANQGSEA. V lost 2 bases and J 4 bases, leaving 9 bases between the germline ends. The CDR3 has 13 residues. The chain's CDR3 is CSVEISENQPQHF. CDR3 in DNA: TGCAGCGTTGAAATCAGCGAAAATCAGCCCCAGCATTTT.

This sequence joins TRBV29-1 and TRBJ2-1; D not certain. Trimming took off 3 bases at V and 0 bases at J, with 6 bases between the two ends. The CDR3 is 13 amino acids. Germline V CDR1 and CDR2: SQVTM, ANQGSEA. This CDR3 is CSVDKNSYNEQFF. The CDR3 bases are TGCAGCGTTGATAAAAACTCCTACAATGAGCAGTTCTTC.

This chain links TRBV9 with TRBJ2-3; D might be TRBD2 (5 bases). The germline gives CDR1 SGDLS, CDR2 YYNGEE. V was shortened by 3 bases and J by 1 base, with 12 bases between the two germline ends. CDR3 length equals 15 residues. This chain's CDR3 is CASSAPRGRTDTQYF. DNA of the CDR3: TGTGCCAGCAGCGCGCCCCGCGGGCGCACAGATACGCAGTATTTT. Together with reference TRBV9 and TRBJ2-3, the CDR3 gives the full variable domain: DSGVTQTPKHLITATGQRVTLRCSPRSGDLSVYWYQQSLDQGLQFLIQYYNGEERAKGNILERFSAQQFPDLHSELNLSSLELGDSALYFCASSAPRGRTDTQYFGPGTRLTVL.

V and J are TRBV6-6 and TRBJ2-5; D gene uncertain. The CDR3 is made up of 13 amino acids. V dropped 6 bases and J dropped 0 bases, with 8 bases sitting between them. Germline CDR1 MNHNY, CDR2 SVGAGI (reference sequence). The CDR3 sequence: CASSSQHQETQYF. The CDR3 DNA reads as TGTGCCAGCAGCTCTCAGCACCAAGAGACCCAGTACTTC.

The genes are TRBV12-3 or TRBV12-4 and TRBJ2-1, with 9 bases that match TRBD2. The CDR3 runs 14 residues. V gave up 5 bases and J gave up 7 bases; unmatched junction bases: 6. The CDR3 nucleotides read TGTGCCAGCAGTCCCGGGACTAGCACTAATGAGCAGTTCTTC. It specifies CASSPGTSTNEQFF.